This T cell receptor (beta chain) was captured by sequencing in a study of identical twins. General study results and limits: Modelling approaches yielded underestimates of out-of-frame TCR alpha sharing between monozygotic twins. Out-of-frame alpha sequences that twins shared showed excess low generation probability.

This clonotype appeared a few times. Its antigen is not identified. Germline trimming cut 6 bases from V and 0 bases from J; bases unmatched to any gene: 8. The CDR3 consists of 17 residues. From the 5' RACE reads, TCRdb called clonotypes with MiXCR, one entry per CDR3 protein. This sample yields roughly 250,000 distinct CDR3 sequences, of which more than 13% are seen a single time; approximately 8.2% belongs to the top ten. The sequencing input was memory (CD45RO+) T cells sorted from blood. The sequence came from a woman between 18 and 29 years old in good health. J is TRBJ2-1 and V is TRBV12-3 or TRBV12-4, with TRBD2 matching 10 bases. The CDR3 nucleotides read TGTGCCAGCAGAAACGGACTAGCGGCCAGCTCCTACAATGAGCAGTTCTTC. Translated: CASRNGLAASSYNEQFF.